This entry lists 25 T cell receptor beta chains sequenced from one sample in a study of T-cell reconstitution after alpha-beta-depleted transplantation in children. Unique molecular identifiers tagged the TCRbeta library. Using its own MiXCR run on the PCR reads, TCRdb lists one record per CDR3 protein. The data contain around 200,000 distinct CDR3 sequences, roughly 6.8% of them singletons. The source material was PBMCs from the stem cell graft donor, sampled from the stem cell graft. Receptors were obtained from a human donor who donated a stem cell graft to a child with Wiskott-Aldrich syndrome.

In this sample, this clonotype turned up a few times. This chain joins TRBV20-1 and TRBJ2-1; 9 nucleotides match TRBD2. Germline V gene sequence: CDR1 DFQATT, CDR2 SNEGSKA (reference sequence). The CDR3 contains 13 residues. Trimming removed 6 bases from V and 5 bases from J; junction bases left unmatched: 5. The CDR3 nucleotides read TGCAGTGCACAGGGACTAGCTGACAATGAGCAGTTCTTC. Its protein is CSAQGLADNEQFF.

This clonotype was seen ten or more times. Sequence at one end of the junction differs from germline and may be a read error. The V gene is TRBV4-1, the J gene TRBJ2-7; D is possibly TRBD1 (5 bases). The length of the CDR3 is 13 residues. Per the germline V gene, CDR1 is MGHRA and CDR2 is YSYEKL. CDR3 amino acids: CASGQPPSFEQYF. The CDR3 DNA is TGCGCCAGCGGACAACCGCCCTCCTTCGAGCAGTACTTC.

This clonotype was detected many times. This chain links TRBV4-3 with TRBJ2-1; 11 bases are a match to TRBD2. V lost 2 bases, J lost 1 base, and 4 bases stayed unmatched. This CDR3 contains 17 residues. Germline V gives CDR1 LGHNA, CDR2 YSLEER. CDR3 sequence reads: CASSQLLAGGSYNEQFF. Written as DNA, the CDR3 is TGCGCCAGCAGCCAATTGCTAGCGGGAGGATCCTACAATGAGCAGTTCTTC.

V is TRBV5-1 and J is TRBJ2-3, with D possibly matching TRBD1 (6 bases). Germline V CDR1 and CDR2: SGHRS, YFSETQ. Trimming left V 0 bases short and J 3 bases short, with 11 bases between. CDR3 length: 15 residues. CDR3 region: CASSLDPQGTDTQYF. The CDR3 DNA reads as TGCGCCAGCAGCTTGGACCCACAGGGTACAGATACGCAGTATTTT.

This clonotype came up many times. This chain links TRBV11-2 with TRBJ2-7, with D perhaps being TRBD1 or TRBD2 (5 bases each). The CDR3 is made up of 15 amino acids. Per the germline V gene, CDR1 is SGHAT and CDR2 is FQNNGV. Trimming took 3 bases from V and 6 from J, leaving 18 bases between them. CDR3 sequence reads: CASSFEGTVAGEQYF. In DNA form, the CDR3 reads TGTGCCAGCAGCTTCGAGGGGACGGTGGCCGGCGAGCAGTACTTC. The variable domain in full, completed from reference TRBV11-2 and TRBJ2-7, reads EAGVAQSPRYKIIEKRQSVAFWCNPISGHATLYWYQQILGQGPKLLIQFQNNGVVDDSQLPKDRFSAERLKGVDSTLKIQPAKLEDSAVYLCASSFEGTVAGEQYFGPGTRLTVT.

This clonotype has at least ten counts. V gene TRBV7-2 combines with J gene TRBJ2-7; no definite D call. Germline CDR1 reads SGHTA; CDR2 reads FQGNSA. The CDR3 consists of 13 residues. The V end lost 1 base, the J end lost 3 bases, and 7 bases lay between the germline ends. CDR3 in amino acids: CASSLGVFYEQYF. In DNA form, the CDR3 reads TGTGCCAGCAGCTTAGGCGTCTTCTACGAGCAGTACTTC.

This clonotype was found a few times. The chain links TRBV14 to TRBJ2-5; TRBD1 agrees at 9 bases. Germline V gene lookup returns CDR1 SGHDN and CDR2 FVKESK. The V gene end was trimmed by 4 bases and the J gene end by 4 bases; junction bases not matched to a gene: 7. CDR3 length: 15 residues. The CDR3 bases are TGTGCCAGCAGCCGCTGGGGGACAGGGTCAGAGACCCAGTACTTC. This gives the protein CASSRWGTGSETQYF. The whole variable domain, remainder taken from reference TRBV14 and TRBJ2-5, is EAGVTQFPSHSVIEKGQTVTLRCDPISGHDNLYWYRRVMGKEIKFLLHFVKESKQDESGMPNNRFLAERTGGTYSTLKVQPAELEDSGVYFCASSRWGTGSETQYFGPGTRLLVL.

This clonotype was picked up many times. The rearrangement links TRBV29-1 to TRBJ2-1; 7 nucleotides match TRBD1. Germline CDR1 and CDR2: SQVTM and ANQGSEA. The CDR3 runs 12 residues. V gave up 6 bases and J gave up 12 bases; unmatched junction bases: 11. The CDR3 nucleotides are TGCAGCGTCACCAGACAGGGAAGAGGGCAGTTCTTC. Amino acids: CSVTRQGRGQFF.

This clonotype turned up a few times. This chain uses TRBV5-1 with TRBJ1-4; D ambiguous. Between the trimmed V and J ends, which lost 0 bases and 7 bases, there was a span of 7 bases. Germline V gene data show CDR1 as SGHRS and CDR2 as YFSETQ. This CDR3 comprises 13 residues. The CDR3 DNA sequence: TGCGCCAGCAGCTTGGGGTCTACTGAAAAACTGTTTTTT. Protein: CASSLGSTEKLFF.

This clonotype appeared many times. V and J are TRBV20-1 and TRBJ1-3; D is undetermined. The CDR3 totals 14 residues. Germline-derived CDR1 and CDR2 are DFQATT and SNEGSKA (reference sequence). Trimming left V 1 base short and J 2 bases short, with 9 bases between. The CDR3 DNA reads as TGCAGTGCTAGAGGGAATCCGGCTGGAAACACCATATATTTT. It codes for CSARGNPAGNTIYF.

This clonotype was seen many times. The rearrangement joins TRBV12-3 or TRBV12-4 to TRBJ2-3; D tentatively fits TRBD1 or TRBD2 (5 bases each). The CDR3 is 15 amino acids. Trimming took 3 bases from V and 3 from J, leaving 13 bases between them. The CDR3 protein is CASSFYGEGTDTQYF. In nucleotides, the CDR3 is TGTGCCAGCAGTTTTTACGGCGAGGGGACAGATACGCAGTATTTT.

This clonotype was detected ten times or more. The chain recombines TRBV20-1 with TRBJ1-5; a possible D gene is TRBD1 (5 bases). CDR1 is DFQATT and CDR2 is SNEGSKA in the germline V gene (reference sequence). The germline V and J ends were trimmed by 1 base and 4 bases, with 11 bases remaining between them. The CDR3 sequence is 14 residues long. CDR3 sequence: CSARGPRGNQPQHF. The CDR3 bases are TGCAGTGCTAGAGGTCCAAGGGGTAATCAGCCCCAGCATTTT.

This clonotype was counted at least ten times. The chain has TRBV27 and TRBJ2-7; TRBD1 is a possible D gene (5 bases). The germline V and J ends were trimmed by 6 bases and 6 bases, with 18 bases remaining between them. CDR3 length: 14 residues. Germline V gene sequence: CDR1 MNHEY, CDR2 SMNVEV (reference sequence). DNA for the CDR3: TGTGCCAGCAGAGCAGGGTATGAGACCCTCGAGCAGTACTTC. The encoded protein is CASRAGYETLEQYF.

This clonotype was seen at least ten times. The chain recombines TRBV10-3 with TRBJ2-3; TRBD1 matches 7 bases. With V trimmed by 4 bases and J by 4 bases, 5 bases remained unmatched. This CDR3 comprises 14 residues. Looked up from germline, CDR1 is ENHRY and CDR2 is SYGVKD. DNA of the CDR3: TGTGCCATCAGTGGTAAGGGGGCACCAGATACGCAGTATTTT. Its protein is CAISGKGAPDTQYF.

This clonotype was seen repeatedly, ten times or more. The chain links TRBV15 to TRBJ2-7; D unresolved. Germline values: CDR1 LNHNV, CDR2 YYDKDF (reference sequence). This CDR3 contains 13 residues. Trimming took off 0 bases at V and 3 bases at J, with 6 bases between the two ends. CDR3 in DNA: TGTGCCACCAGCAGAGACAGATTCTACGAGCAGTACTTC. This codes for CATSRDRFYEQYF.

In this sample, this clonotype turned up many times. This chain uses TRBV12-3 or TRBV12-4 with TRBJ2-3, with D maybe TRBD2 (5 bases). Trimming took off 7 bases at V and 8 bases at J, with 22 bases between the two ends. The CDR3 is 15 residues long. DNA for the CDR3: TGTGCCAGCACTTTGCGGGCCGGAGACAAACGTACGCAGTATTTT. Translated: CASTLRAGDKRTQYF.

In nucleotides, the CDR3 is TGTGCCACCAGGCTTAGTGGCGGGGTTTATGGCTACACCTTC. It codes for CATRLSGGVYGYTF. V usage is TRBV15 and J usage is TRBJ1-2; no reliable D call. Germline loops: CDR1 LNHNV, CDR2 YYDKDF (reference sequence). Deletions cut 6 bases from V and 5 bases from J, with 16 bases between. The CDR3 consists of 14 residues.

There are a few counts of this clonotype. The chain is built from TRBV18 and TRBJ1-6; no definite D call. The CDR3 has 16 residues. Germline V lookup: CDR1 KGHSH, CDR2 LQKENI. V lost 4 bases and J 0 bases, leaving 10 bases between the germline ends. The CDR3 reads CASSRRLSSYNSPLHF. DNA for the CDR3: TGTGCCAGCTCACGCCGACTGAGCTCCTATAATTCACCCCTCCACTTT.

This clonotype was counted a few times. This chain joins TRBV5-6 and TRBJ2-1; D may be TRBD2 (6 bases). Germline V gene sequence: CDR1 SGHDT, CDR2 YYEEEE. V was cut by 4 bases and J by 5 bases, with 19 bases left in between. The CDR3 extends over 16 amino acids. CDR3 DNA sequence: TGTGCCAGCAGCACGGCTCGGGCGGGGCATCACAATGAGCAGTTCTTC. Amino acids: CASSTARAGHHNEQFF.

This clonotype was seen many times. The CDR3 loop reads CASSLDRGAYLNTEAFF. In DNA form, the CDR3 reads TGTGCCAGCAGCTTAGACAGGGGGGCATACCTGAACACTGAAGCTTTCTTT. The gene calls are TRBV11-2 and TRBJ1-1, with TRBD1 identical over 7 bases. The germline CDR1 and CDR2 sequences are SGHAT and FQNNGV. This CDR3 is built from 17 residues. V lost 0 bases and J lost 0; bases outside the gene matches: 7.

This clonotype was counted ten times or more. The chain carries TRBV7-9 and TRBJ1-1; D unresolved. This CDR3 region has 11 residues. The V end lost 5 bases, the J end lost 8 bases, and 9 bases lay between the germline ends. The germline CDR1 and CDR2 sequences are SEHNR and FQNEAQ (reference sequence). The CDR3 loop is CASSAHREAFF. The CDR3 DNA is TGTGCCAGCAGCGCCCATAGAGAAGCTTTCTTT.

The chain is built from TRBV14 and TRBJ1-2; D gene unclear. Trimming took off 0 bases at V and 1 base at J, with 3 bases between the two ends. CDR1 is SGHDN and CDR2 is FVKESK in the germline V gene. The CDR3 covers 13 residues. CDR3 region: CASSQDLNYGYTF. For the CDR3, the DNA is TGTGCCAGCAGCCAAGATCTTAACTATGGCTACACCTTC.

This clonotype was found many times. This chain links TRBV20-1 with TRBJ1-2; D might be TRBD1 (5 bases). Trimming pared 5 bases from V and 5 bases from J, leaving 9 bases between. The CDR3 sequence is 11 residues long. The germline V gene encodes CDR1 DFQATT and CDR2 SNEGSKA (reference sequence). The CDR3 here is CSAGWGYGYTF. CDR3 coding DNA: TGCAGTGCTGGGTGGGGGTATGGCTACACCTTC.

In its sample, this clonotype was seen many times. CDR3 in amino acids: CASSLFPLAPDNEQFF. CDR3 nucleotides: TGTGCCAGCAGCTTATTCCCACTAGCCCCCGACAATGAGCAGTTCTTC. The chain carries TRBV11-2 and TRBJ2-1; D is possibly TRBD2 (6 bases). Germline CDR1 is SGHAT and CDR2 is FQNNGV. Trimming took 2 bases from V and 5 from J, leaving 16 bases between them. This CDR3 is 16 amino acids long.

This chain uses TRBV10-2 with TRBJ2-2; the D is unclear. V shed 8 bases and J shed 6 bases, with 13 bases lying between them. The CDR3 contains 13 residues. The V gene's germline CDR1 is WSHSY and CDR2 SAAADI. CDR3 region: CASGPNSPGELFF. The CDR3 DNA reads TGCGCCAGCGGACCAAACTCACCCGGGGAGCTGTTTTTT.